What follows are 14 T cell receptor beta chains derived from one specimen sequenced in a study of cytomegalovirus exposure and HLA in healthy donors. The primer mix had 60 Vbeta and 13 Jbeta primers. The table came from immunoSEQ multiplex PCR; TCRdb's copy has only in-frame clones and leaves some out. The data contain about 150,000 clones, approximately 80% of them singletons. The material sequenced was PBMCs. These receptors came from a woman aged 40 to 50 in good health and CMV-seronegative.

This clone was counted only a few times. The V gene is TRBV11-3, the J gene TRBJ2-7; D possibly corresponds to TRBD1 (5 bases). V was pared by 1 base and J by 5 bases, with 6 bases between. The germline gives CDR1 SGHNT, CDR2 YENEEA. The CDR3 sequence is 12 residues long. The CDR3 sequence: CASSLVRDEQYF. The CDR3 region has the DNA TGTGCCAGCAGCTTAGTCAGGGACGAGCAGTACTTC.

The CDR3 is CASSVGAKNTEAFF. The CDR3 DNA is TGTGCCAGTAGTGTTGGGGCCAAAAACACTGAAGCTTTCTTT. This sequence joins TRBV19 and TRBJ1-1; weak D call: TRBD1 (5 bases). CDR3 length equals 14 residues. Germline assignment: CDR1 LNHDA and CDR2 SQIVND (reference sequence). Between the trimmed V and J ends, which lost 5 bases and 2 bases, there was a span of 12 bases.

The chain carries TRBV7-3 and TRBJ2-1; 10 bases are a match to TRBD2. V trimming: 5 bases; J trimming: 3 bases; junction bases outside the gene matches: 1. Germline V gene data show CDR1 as SGHTA and CDR2 as FQGTGA. The CDR3 sequence is 14 residues long. The chain's CDR3 is CASSKREGYNEQFF. The CDR3 DNA is TGTGCCAGCAGCAAGCGGGAGGGCTACAATGAGCAGTTCTTC. The variable domain in full, completed from reference TRBV7-3 and TRBJ2-1, reads GAGVSQTPSNKVTEKGKYVELRCDPISGHTALYWYRQSLGQGPEFLIYFQGTGAADDSGLPNDRFFAVRPEGSVSTLKIQRTERGDSAVYLCASSKREGYNEQFFGPGTRLTVL.

The J gene is TRBJ2-5, the V gene TRBV4-2; the match to TRBD2 covers 9 bases. The tail of the sequence fits TRBJ2-7 better, so the J call may be wrong. Germline CDR1 reads LGHNA; CDR2 reads YNFKEQ. The CDR3 sequence is 18 residues long. CDR3 sequence (DNA): TGTGCCAGCAGCCAAGATTGGGCTAGCGGGGCCAACTCCTACGAGCAGTACTTC. Translation gives CASSQDWASGANSYEQYF.

This clone was seen a few times. The chain combines TRBV7-3 with TRBJ2-3; 8 positions agree with TRBD2. Germline V gives CDR1 SGHTA, CDR2 FQGTGA. This CDR3 region has 14 residues. V gave up 5 bases and J gave up 3 bases; unmatched junction bases: 4. In nucleotides, the CDR3 is TGTGCCAGCAGCCCAAGCGGGAGAACAGATACGCAGTATTTT. Encoded protein: CASSPSGRTDTQYF.

The chain carries TRBV18 and TRBJ2-2, with D possibly TRBD1 on 6 matching bases. Looked up from germline, CDR1 is KGHSH and CDR2 is LQKENI. The V gene lost 5 bases and the J gene lost 5 bases, with 18 bases spanning the gap. The CDR3 length is 16 residues. CDR3 residues: CASSNNSGRGTGELFF. The CDR3 region has the DNA TGTGCCAGCTCAAACAACTCAGGAAGGGGGACCGGGGAGCTGTTTTTT.

This clone came up a few times. The chain has TRBV15 and TRBJ2-3, with a tentative D call TRBD2 (5 bases). The V and J ends lost 1 base and 2 bases respectively, with 10 bases between them. This CDR3 has 15 amino acids. Germline CDR1 is LNHNV and CDR2 is YYDKDF (reference sequence). The CDR3 protein is CATSRGAGNTDTQYF. CDR3 bases: TGTGCCACCAGCAGAGGCGCGGGCAACACAGATACGCAGTATTTT.

CDR3 coding DNA: TGTGCCAGCACCGTACTTGGCAGGTTCTCCTCTGGAAACACCATATATTTT. This translates into CASTVLGRFSSGNTIYF. This chain uses TRBV11-2 with TRBJ1-3; D is unclear. V lost 7 bases and J lost 0, with 19 bases in between. The CDR3 covers 17 residues. Germline-derived CDR1 and CDR2 are SGHAT and FQNNGV.

The chain combines TRBV6-1 with TRBJ1-4; 7 bases fit TRBD1. Trimming removed 2 bases from V and 8 bases from J; junction bases left unmatched: 5. The CDR3 loop spans 14 amino acids. CDR1 is MNHNS and CDR2 is SASEGT in the germline V gene. Here the CDR3 reads CASSESTGREKLFF. The CDR3 DNA sequence: TGTGCCAGCAGTGAATCGACAGGGAGGGAAAAACTGTTTTTT.

V and J are TRBV15 and TRBJ1-4; no clear D gene. Germline CDR1 reads LNHNV; CDR2 reads YYDKDF (reference sequence). The CDR3 covers 16 residues. Trimming took 6 bases from V and 0 from J, leaving 14 bases between them. Written as DNA, the CDR3 is TGTGCCACCAGTCCGCGCCACGGTGCAACTAATGAAAAACTGTTTTTT. Amino acid sequence: CATSPRHGATNEKLFF.

The chain employs TRBV19 and TRBJ2-1; 8 bases map to TRBD2. Germline trimming cut 5 bases from V and 5 bases from J; bases unmatched to any gene: 11. CDR1 and CDR2 from the germline V gene are LNHDA and SQIVND (reference sequence). The CDR3 extends over 16 amino acids. This CDR3 is CASSGGLLAAHNEQFF. Here the CDR3 DNA reads TGTGCCAGTAGTGGGGGGCTACTAGCGGCCCACAATGAGCAGTTCTTC. Drawing the rest from reference TRBV19 and TRBJ2-1, the complete variable domain is DGGITQSPKYLFRKEGQNVTLSCEQNLNHDAMYWYRQDPGQGLRLIYYSQIVNDFQKGDIAEGYSVSREKKESFPLTVTSAQKNPTAFYLCASSGGLLAAHNEQFFGPGTRLTVL.

The V and J genes are TRBV4-3 and TRBJ1-3; D uncertain. The CDR3 has 15 residues. Germline V gene sequence: CDR1 LGHNA, CDR2 YSLEER. Trimming took off 4 bases at V and 4 bases at J, with 14 bases between the two ends. CDR3 DNA: TGCGCCAGCAGCCCCTGGACTATTCAGGGAAACACCATATATTTT. This encodes CASSPWTIQGNTIYF.

The chain is built from TRBV5-1 and TRBJ2-7; the match to TRBD2 covers 11 bases. V trimming: 4 bases; J trimming: 4 bases; junction bases outside the gene matches: 13. CDR1 SGHRS and CDR2 YFSETQ come from the germline V gene. The CDR3 contains 17 residues. Here the CDR3 DNA reads TGCGCCAGCAGCCGCGACCCCACCGGGACTAGCGGATACGAGCAGTACTTC. Encoded protein: CASSRDPTGTSGYEQYF.

V and J are TRBV10-3 and TRBJ2-1, with D possibly TRBD2 on 6 matching bases. V was shortened by 10 bases and J by 7 bases, with 23 bases between the two germline ends. From germline, CDR1 is ENHRY and CDR2 SYGVKD. This CDR3 region has 15 residues. CDR3 sequence reads: CATLGREQGVNEQFF. The CDR3, as DNA: TGTGCCACCCTAGGACGGGAGCAAGGGGTGAATGAGCAGTTCTTC.